This entry is about one T cell receptor (beta chain). Germline V gene sequence: CDR1 MDHEN, CDR2 SYDVKM. The germline V and J ends were trimmed by 10 bases and 0 bases, with 12 bases remaining between them. The CDR3 sequence is 13 residues long. Using immunoSEQ multiplex PCR, the repertoire was profiled, and TCRdb retains in-frame clones only, with some absent. The repertoire holds just over 250,000 clones, with 75% to 95% as singletons. The sample comes from a study of blood T cell repertoires in COVID-19. J is TRBJ2-5 and V is TRBV28; D not resolved. This sequence was found in a person aged 18 to 35 with COVID-19, enrolled during active disease. Sequencing input: peripheral blood. The CDR3 protein is CATQQPYQETQYF. The CDR3 nucleotides are TGTGCCACTCAACAGCCGTACCAAGAGACCCAGTACTTC.